This TCR beta chain comes out of a study of cytotoxic CD8 clonotypes in ibrutinib-treated CLL. As for the study in general: When averaged across all of the samples, the counts came to 255,043 productive templates and about 90,000 productive rearrangements.

Study-wide points: Public clonotypes occurred uncommonly; on treatment, they contracted or remained stable. Upon ibrutinib response clonality rose, and upon progression it fell back toward baseline.

The CDR3 extends over 14 amino acids. Per germline, CDR1 MNHNS and CDR2 SASEGT. After removal of 10 bases from V and 5 bases from J, the junction contained 10 bases not matched to a gene. With regard to this clone: The target antigen is unknown.

Assay used: immunoSEQ multiplex PCR; TCRdb lists only in-frame clones, some missing. The table lists 130,000 or so clones, roughly 80% of them singletons. The starting material was PBMCs, obtained after 12 months of ibrutinib treatment. The chain is built from TRBV6-1 and TRBJ2-3; 9 nucleotides align to TRBD1. This TCR derives from a human donor with chronic lymphocytic leukemia. The chain's CDR3 is CATRQGVSGDTQYF. The CDR3 bases are TGTGCCACCAGACAGGGGGTAAGTGGAGATACGCAGTATTTT.